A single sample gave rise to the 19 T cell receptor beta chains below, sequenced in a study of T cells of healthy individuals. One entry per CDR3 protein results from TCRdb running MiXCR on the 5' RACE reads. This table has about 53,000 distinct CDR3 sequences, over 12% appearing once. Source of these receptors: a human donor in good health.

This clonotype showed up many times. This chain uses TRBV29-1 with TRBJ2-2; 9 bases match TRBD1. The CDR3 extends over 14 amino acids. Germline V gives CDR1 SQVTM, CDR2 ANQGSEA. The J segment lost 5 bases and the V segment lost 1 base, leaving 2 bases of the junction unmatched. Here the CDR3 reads CSVEAGQGTGELFF. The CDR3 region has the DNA TGCAGCGTTGAAGCGGGACAGGGAACCGGGGAGCTGTTTTTT.

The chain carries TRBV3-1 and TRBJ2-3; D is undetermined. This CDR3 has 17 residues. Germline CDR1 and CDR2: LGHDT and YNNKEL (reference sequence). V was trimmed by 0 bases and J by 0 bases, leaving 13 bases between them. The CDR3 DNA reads TGTGCCAGCAGCCAAGATAATCCAATCCTAAGCACAGATACGCAGTATTTT. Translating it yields CASSQDNPILSTDTQYF.

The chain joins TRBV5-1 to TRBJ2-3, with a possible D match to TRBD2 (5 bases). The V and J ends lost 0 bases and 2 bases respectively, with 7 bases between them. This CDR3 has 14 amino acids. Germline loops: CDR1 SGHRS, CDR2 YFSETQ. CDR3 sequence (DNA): TGCGCCAGCAGCTTGGGTCGGGACACAGATACGCAGTATTTT. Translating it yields CASSLGRDTDTQYF.

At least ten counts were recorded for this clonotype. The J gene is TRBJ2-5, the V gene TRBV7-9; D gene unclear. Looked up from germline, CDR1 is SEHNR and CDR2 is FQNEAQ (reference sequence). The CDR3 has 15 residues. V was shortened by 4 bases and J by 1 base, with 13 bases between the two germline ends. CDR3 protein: CASSSFIGPQETQYF. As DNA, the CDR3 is TGTGCCAGCAGCTCCTTTATCGGCCCCCAAGAGACCCAGTACTTC. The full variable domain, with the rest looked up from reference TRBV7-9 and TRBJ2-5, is DTGVSQNPRHKITKRGQNVTFRCDPISEHNRLYWYRQTLGQGPEFLTYFQNEAQLEKSRLLSDRFSAERPKGSFSTLEIQRTEQGDSAMYLCASSSFIGPQETQYFGPGTRLLVL.

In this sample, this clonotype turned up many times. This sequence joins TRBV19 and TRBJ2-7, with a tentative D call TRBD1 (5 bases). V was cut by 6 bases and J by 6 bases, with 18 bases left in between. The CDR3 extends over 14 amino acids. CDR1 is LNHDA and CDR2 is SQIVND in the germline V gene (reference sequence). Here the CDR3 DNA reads TGTGCCAGTAGCCGGCCGAACGGACAATCCGAGCAGTACTTC. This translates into CASSRPNGQSEQYF.

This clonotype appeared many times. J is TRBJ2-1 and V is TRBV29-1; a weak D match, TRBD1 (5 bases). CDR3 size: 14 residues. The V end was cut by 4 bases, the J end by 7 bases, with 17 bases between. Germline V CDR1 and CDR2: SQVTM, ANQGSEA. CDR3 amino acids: CSVVGPPGPNEQFF. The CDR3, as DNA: TGCAGCGTTGTGGGGCCCCCTGGGCCGAATGAGCAGTTCTTC.

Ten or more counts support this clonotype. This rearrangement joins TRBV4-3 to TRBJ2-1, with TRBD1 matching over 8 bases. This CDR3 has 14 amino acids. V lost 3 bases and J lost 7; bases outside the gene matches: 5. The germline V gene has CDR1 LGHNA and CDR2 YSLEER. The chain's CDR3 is CASSQDRAGNEQFF. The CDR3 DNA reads TGCGCCAGCAGCCAGGACAGGGCGGGGAATGAGCAGTTCTTC.

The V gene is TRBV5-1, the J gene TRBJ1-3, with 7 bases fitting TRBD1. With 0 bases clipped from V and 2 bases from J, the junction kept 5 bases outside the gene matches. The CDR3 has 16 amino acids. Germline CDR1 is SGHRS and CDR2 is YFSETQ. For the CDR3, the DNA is TGCGCCAGCAGCTTGGCCTTTGGACAGGCTGGAAACACCATATATTTT. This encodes CASSLAFGQAGNTIYF.

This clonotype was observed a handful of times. The CDR3: CASRGGDRGNSNQPQHF. As DNA, the CDR3 is TGTGCCAGTAGGGGAGGGGACAGGGGTAACTCGAATCAGCCCCAGCATTTT. The chain employs TRBV19 and TRBJ1-5; 10 nucleotides match TRBD1. CDR3 size: 17 residues. Germline CDR1 and CDR2: LNHDA and SQIVND (reference sequence). V lost 6 bases and J lost 4; bases outside the gene matches: 12.

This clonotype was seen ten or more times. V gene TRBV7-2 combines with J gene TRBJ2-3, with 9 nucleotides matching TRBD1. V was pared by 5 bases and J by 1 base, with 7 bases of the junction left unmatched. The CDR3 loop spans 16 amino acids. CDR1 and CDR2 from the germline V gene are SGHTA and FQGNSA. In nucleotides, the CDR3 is TGTGCCAGCAGCCGTAGGGACAGGGTCGGCACAGATACGCAGTATTTT. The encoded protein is CASSRRDRVGTDTQYF. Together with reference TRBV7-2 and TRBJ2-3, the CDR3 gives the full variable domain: GAGVSQSPSNKVTEKGKDVELRCDPISGHTALYWYRQSLGQGLEFLIYFQGNSAPDKSGLPSDRFSAERTGGSVSTLTIQRTQQEDSAVYLCASSRRDRVGTDTQYFGPGTRLTVL.

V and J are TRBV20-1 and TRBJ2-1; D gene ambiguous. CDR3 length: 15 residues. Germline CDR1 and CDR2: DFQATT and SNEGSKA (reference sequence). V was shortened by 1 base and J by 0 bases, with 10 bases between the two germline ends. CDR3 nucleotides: TGCAGTGCTAGAGCCATGCTCCTCTCCTACAATGAGCAGTTCTTC. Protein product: CSARAMLLSYNEQFF.

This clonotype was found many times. As DNA, the CDR3 is TGTGCCAGCAGTGAAGACCTTAGGATCGCTTTCTTT. It specifies CASSEDLRIAFF. The chain is built from TRBV6-1 and TRBJ1-1; D remains unclear. The CDR3 has 12 residues. With 1 base removed from V and 11 bases from J, the gap between germline ends came to 11 bases. CDR1 MNHNS and CDR2 SASEGT come from the germline V gene.

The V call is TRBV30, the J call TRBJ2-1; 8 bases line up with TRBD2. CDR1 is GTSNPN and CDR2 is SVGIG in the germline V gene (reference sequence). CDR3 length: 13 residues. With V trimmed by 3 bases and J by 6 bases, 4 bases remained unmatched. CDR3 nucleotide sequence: TGTGCCTGGAGCCTAGCGGGCCTCAATGAGCAGTTCTTC. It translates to CAWSLAGLNEQFF.

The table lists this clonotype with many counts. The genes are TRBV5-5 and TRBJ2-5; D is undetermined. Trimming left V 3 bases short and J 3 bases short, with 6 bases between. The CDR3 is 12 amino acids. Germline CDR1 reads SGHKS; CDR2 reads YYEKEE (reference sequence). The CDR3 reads CASSSQKETQYF. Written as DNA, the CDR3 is TGTGCCAGCAGCTCCCAAAAAGAGACCCAGTACTTC.

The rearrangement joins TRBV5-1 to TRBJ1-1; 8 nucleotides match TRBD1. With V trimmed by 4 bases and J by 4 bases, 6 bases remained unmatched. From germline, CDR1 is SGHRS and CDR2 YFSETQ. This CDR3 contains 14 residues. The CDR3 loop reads CASSGSGTGTEAFF. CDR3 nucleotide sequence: TGCGCCAGCAGCGGCTCCGGGACAGGCACTGAAGCTTTCTTT.

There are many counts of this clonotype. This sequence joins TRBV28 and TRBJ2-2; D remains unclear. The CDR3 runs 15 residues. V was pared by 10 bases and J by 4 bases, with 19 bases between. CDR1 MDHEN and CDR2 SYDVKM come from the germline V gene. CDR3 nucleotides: TGTGCCATCGGCGGTGGCAGACACCCCACCGGGGAGCTGTTTTTT. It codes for CAIGGGRHPTGELFF.

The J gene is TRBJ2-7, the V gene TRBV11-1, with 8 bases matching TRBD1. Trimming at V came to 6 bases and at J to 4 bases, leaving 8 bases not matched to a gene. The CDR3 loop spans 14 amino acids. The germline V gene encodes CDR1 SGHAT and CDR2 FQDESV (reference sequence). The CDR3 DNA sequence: TGTGCCAGCAGTCCTCCCGGGACAGGATACGAGCAGTACTTC. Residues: CASSPPGTGYEQYF.

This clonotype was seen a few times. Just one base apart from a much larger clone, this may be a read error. In DNA form, the CDR3 reads TGCAGCGTCTTTACAGGGGGCACCAGGGACTATGGCTACACCTTC. The encoded protein is CSVFTGGTRDYGYTF. This chain joins TRBV29-1 and TRBJ1-2, with TRBD1 matching 9 bases. The trim removed 6 bases at V and 3 bases at J, leaving 11 bases unmatched. Per germline, CDR1 SQVTM and CDR2 ANQGSEA. The CDR3 runs 15 residues.

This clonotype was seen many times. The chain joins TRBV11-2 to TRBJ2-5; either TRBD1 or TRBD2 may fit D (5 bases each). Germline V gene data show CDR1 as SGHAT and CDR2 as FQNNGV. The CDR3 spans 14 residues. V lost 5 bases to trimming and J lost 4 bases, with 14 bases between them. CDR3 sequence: CASSLGTTAETQYF. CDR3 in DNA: TGTGCCAGCAGCCTGGGGACGACGGCAGAGACCCAGTACTTC.